The rows below give T cell receptor beta chains drawn from one sample of a study of blood T cell repertoires in COVID-19. Produced via immunoSEQ multiplex PCR; TCRdb's table is partial and in-frame only. The sample includes roughly 26,000 clones, 82% seen only once; the top ten take roughly a third. Sample: peripheral blood. These receptor sequences come from a human donor in a cohort sampled during active COVID-19. The CDR3 runs from the conserved cysteine through the conserved F or W. A D gene is named only where the DNA matches it firmly. Clone size appears in some rows only: once, few, many, or a class for an expanded clone.

v_gene: TRBV14
j_gene: TRBJ1-6
d_gene: TRBD1
abundance: .
CDR3nt: TGTGCCAGCAGCCAAGATACGGGACAGGGGTTATCACCCCTCCACTTT
CDR3aa: CASSQDTGQGLSPLHF

v_gene: TRBV29-1
j_gene: TRBJ1-1
d_gene: .
abundance: once
CDR3nt: TGCAGCGTTGAGTCTCCAGAGAACACTGAAGCTTTCTTT
CDR3aa: CSVESPENTEAFF

v_gene: TRBV5-8
j_gene: TRBJ2-1
d_gene: TRBD2
abundance: .
CDR3nt: TGTGCCAGCAGCTTGCTAGCGGGGAGTTACAATGAGCAGTTCTTC
CDR3aa: CASSLLAGSYNEQFF

v_gene: TRBV27
j_gene: TRBJ2-7
d_gene: TRBD1
abundance: .
CDR3nt: TGTGCCAGCAGTCAGGGGGCAGGTGGTCCCTACGAGCAGTACTTC
CDR3aa: CASSQGAGGPYEQYF

v_gene: TRBV5-1
j_gene: TRBJ2-7
d_gene: TRBD1
abundance: once
CDR3nt: TGCGCCAGCAGCGCAACAGGGGGACCCTACGAGCAGTACTTC
CDR3aa: CASSATGGPYEQYF

v_gene: TRBV5-1
j_gene: TRBJ2-3
d_gene: .
abundance: .
CDR3nt: TGCGCCAGCAGCCACAGGGCAGATACGCAGTATTTT
CDR3aa: CASSHRADTQYF

v_gene: TRBV28
j_gene: TRBJ2-1
d_gene: TRBD2
abundance: .
CDR3nt: TGTGCCAGCAGTTTAGGGACTAGCGGTTACAATGAGCAGTTCTTC
CDR3aa: CASSLGTSGYNEQFF

v_gene: TRBV6-6
j_gene: TRBJ2-5
d_gene: .
abundance: .
CDR3nt: TGTGCCGGACGGGACACAGCTATGGGGGAGACCCAGTACTTC
CDR3aa: CAGRDTAMGETQYF

v_gene: TRBV28
j_gene: TRBJ1-6
d_gene: TRBD1
abundance: .
CDR3nt: TGTGCCAGCAGTGTACCGGGACAGGGGTTGAGTTCACCCCTCCACTTT
CDR3aa: CASSVPGQGLSSPLHF

v_gene: TRBV9
j_gene: TRBJ1-1
d_gene: .
abundance: .
CDR3nt: TGTGCCAGCAGCGTAGCCGGGGACACTGAAGCTTTCTTT
CDR3aa: CASSVAGDTEAFF

v_gene: TRBV29-1
j_gene: TRBJ2-1
d_gene: .
abundance: once
CDR3nt: TGCAGCGTCGCCCAGAGAGGTGAGCAGTTCTTC
CDR3aa: CSVAQRGEQFF

v_gene: TRBV4-2
j_gene: TRBJ1-6
d_gene: TRBD1
abundance: .
CDR3nt: TGTGCCAGCAGCCAAGCCACAGGGGGCGTGGATTCACCCCTCCACTTT
CDR3aa: CASSQATGGVDSPLHF

v_gene: TRBV7-2
j_gene: TRBJ2-1
d_gene: TRBD1
abundance: .
CDR3nt: TGTGCCAGCAACGTCCCGGGACAGGGAGCCAATGAGCAGTTCTTC
CDR3aa: CASNVPGQGANEQFF

v_gene: TRBV11-2
j_gene: TRBJ2-1
d_gene: TRBD2
abundance: .
CDR3nt: TGTGCCAGCAGCCTGGATCGGGGGGGGAGGGGTGAGCAGTTCTTC
CDR3aa: CASSLDRGGRGEQFF

v_gene: TRBV4-1
j_gene: TRBJ1-2
d_gene: .
abundance: .
CDR3nt: TGCGCCAGCAGCCAGGAAGGACAGTTTGGCCCAAGTAACTATGGCTACACCTTC
CDR3aa: CASSQEGQFGPSNYGYTF

v_gene: TRBV9
j_gene: TRBJ2-1
d_gene: TRBD2
abundance: .
CDR3nt: TGTGCCAGCAGCGTAGATCTTGGGACTAGCGGGAGCTCCTACAATGAGCAGTTCTTC
CDR3aa: CASSVDLGTSGSSYNEQFF

v_gene: TRBV2
j_gene: TRBJ2-2
d_gene: TRBD2
abundance: .
CDR3nt: TGTGCCAGCAGTGAAGTGGGGACTAGAAGGCCCGGGGAGCTGTTTTTT
CDR3aa: CASSEVGTRRPGELFF

v_gene: TRBV10-3
j_gene: TRBJ2-7
d_gene: TRBD1
abundance: .
CDR3nt: TGTGCCATCAGCGATTATGCGACCGGGACAGGGACCCCCTACGAGCAGTACTTC
CDR3aa: CAISDYATGTGTPYEQYF

v_gene: TRBV30
j_gene: TRBJ2-6
d_gene: .
abundance: .
CDR3nt: TGTGCCTGGAGTGCAATGGGGGGCTCTGGGGCCAACGTCCTGACTTTC
CDR3aa: CAWSAMGGSGANVLTF

v_gene: TRBV2
j_gene: TRBJ2-5
d_gene: .
abundance: .
CDR3nt: TGTGCCAGCACCAAAGACATGGTACAAGAGACCCAGTACTTC
CDR3aa: CASTKDMVQETQYF

v_gene: TRBV7-9
j_gene: TRBJ2-7
d_gene: .
abundance: .
CDR3nt: TGTGCCAGCAGCTTGCGCCAGGCGTCCTACGAGCAGTACTTC
CDR3aa: CASSLRQASYEQYF

v_gene: TRBV5-1
j_gene: TRBJ1-2
d_gene: .
abundance: .
CDR3nt: TGCGCCAGCAGCTTGCAGGGGACAAATGGCTACACCTTC
CDR3aa: CASSLQGTNGYTF

v_gene: TRBV11-2
j_gene: TRBJ2-7
d_gene: .
abundance: once
CDR3nt: TGTGCCAGCGCCCCTAGTCTCGCCTACGAGCAGTACTTC
CDR3aa: CASAPSLAYEQYF

v_gene: TRBV21-1
j_gene: TRBJ1-5
d_gene: .
abundance: few
CDR3nt: TGTGCCAGCAGCATTATCAGGCCCACCTATAGCAATCAGCCCCAGCATTTT
CDR3aa: CASSIIRPTYSNQPQHF

v_gene: TRBV29-1
j_gene: TRBJ2-7
d_gene: .
abundance: few
CDR3nt: TGCAGCGTTGACGACGGGGTTTGGCGCGAGCAGTACTTC
CDR3aa: CSVDDGVWREQYF

v_gene: TRBV5-1
j_gene: TRBJ1-1
d_gene: .
abundance: .
CDR3nt: TGCGCCAGCAGCCCCCTGGGGAGCTACTATGGGATGAACACTGAAGCTTTCTTT
CDR3aa: CASSPLGSYYGMNTEAFF

v_gene: TRBV19
j_gene: TRBJ2-7
d_gene: TRBD2
abundance: .
CDR3nt: TGTGCCTCCACCGGCCCGGGACTAGCGGGAGCCTCCTACGAGCAGTACTTC
CDR3aa: CASTGPGLAGASYEQYF

v_gene: TRBV7-9
j_gene: TRBJ1-1
d_gene: .
abundance: .
CDR3nt: TGTGCCAGCAGCCTTTGGGGGGAGAGGAGGGGCACTGAAGCTTTCTTT
CDR3aa: CASSLWGERRGTEAFF

v_gene: TRBV12-3/TRBV12-4
j_gene: TRBJ1-2
d_gene: TRBD1
abundance: .
CDR3nt: TGTGCCAGCGGCAGGGGGCGCGGCTACACCTTC
CDR3aa: CASGRGRGYTF

v_gene: TRBV19
j_gene: TRBJ1-3
d_gene: TRBD1
abundance: once
CDR3nt: TGTGCCAGTAGTAAACCGGGACAGAGCTCTGGAAACACCATATATTTT
CDR3aa: CASSKPGQSSGNTIYF

v_gene: TRBV18
j_gene: TRBJ1-4
d_gene: .
abundance: .
CDR3nt: TGTGCCAGCTCGCGGGGCAGATATAATGAAAAACTGTTTTTT
CDR3aa: CASSRGRYNEKLFF

v_gene: TRBV20-1
j_gene: TRBJ1-5
d_gene: .
abundance: .
CDR3nt: TGCAGTGCTAGTCCAGGTTCGGGACAGCCCCAGCATTTT
CDR3aa: CSASPGSGQPQHF

v_gene: TRBV6-2/TRBV6-3
j_gene: TRBJ1-2
d_gene: TRBD1
abundance: .
CDR3nt: TGTGCCAGCAGTTACCAGGCAGGGGGTGGCTACACCTTC
CDR3aa: CASSYQAGGGYTF

v_gene: TRBV19
j_gene: TRBJ2-5
d_gene: .
abundance: .
CDR3nt: TGTGCCAGTAGTCGGGATTCTCAAGAGACCCAGTACTTC
CDR3aa: CASSRDSQETQYF

v_gene: TRBV7-6
j_gene: TRBJ1-5
d_gene: .
abundance: once
CDR3nt: TGTGCCAGCAGCTTAGGGGTTGGGGGCACGGGGCAGCCCCAGCATTTT
CDR3aa: CASSLGVGGTGQPQHF

v_gene: TRBV3-1/TRBV3-2
j_gene: TRBJ2-2
d_gene: TRBD2
abundance: .
CDR3nt: TGTGCCAGCAGCCAAGGTTCGGGACTAATGACCGGGGAGCTGTTTTTT
CDR3aa: CASSQGSGLMTGELFF

v_gene: TRBV10-3
j_gene: TRBJ1-4
d_gene: .
abundance: .
CDR3nt: TGTGCCATCAGTACGGCGGGGCGGGAGGAAAAACTGTTTTTT
CDR3aa: CAISTAGREEKLFF